This note documents a single T cell receptor (beta chain) sequence. The target antigen is unknown. This CDR3 is 15 amino acids long. Unmatched junction bases numbered 5, after V lost 2 bases and J lost 9 bases. The germline V gene encodes CDR1 SGHRS and CDR2 YFSETQ. The entry originates in a study of cytomegalovirus exposure and HLA in healthy donors. For the study at large: Of about 400 genotyped donors, approximately 80% clustered with self-reported Caucasian donors. Study results and limitations: A missense variant in DCLRE1C was later tied to TCR beta V- and J-gene trimming. The authors later found most CMV-associated TCR beta chains appeared HLA-restricted. Three chains linked to CMV were shown in vitro to be specific for CMV antigens.

The PCR used 60 Vbeta and 13 Jbeta primers. Generated by immunoSEQ multiplex PCR, the TCRdb table keeps only in-frame clones and is missing some. The sample gives roughly 150,000 clones, about 88% of which show up once; over 2% is in the top ten. The chain combines TRBV5-1 with TRBJ2-1; 13 bases are a match to TRBD2. Material: PBMCs. This TCR derives from a man aged 30 to 45 in good health and CMV-seropositive. DNA for the CDR3: TGCGCCAGCAGCTTACTAGCGGGGGGGGCGGGTGAGCAGTTCTTC. Residues: CASSLLAGGAGEQFF.